This TCR beta chain was sequenced for a study of T cell responses to AZD1222 COVID-19 vaccine. The junction had 3 bases not matched to a gene; V was cut back by 3 bases and J by 2 bases. This CDR3 is 15 amino acids long. CDR1 is ENHRY, CDR2 SYGVKD, per germline. Measured with immunoSEQ multiplex PCR; TCRdb has only the in-frame clones, and not every one. This sample has under 85,000 clones, with approximately 88% found just once. Study-wide results and limits: Spike-wide vaccine-associated CD4 TCRs dominated at 160-218 and 743-854. Spike-specific TCR breadth and depth went up after people got two AZD1222 doses. At study baseline, merely a handful of AZD1222 recipients were seropositive.

Comments on this clone: Antigen: not known.

The chain links TRBV10-3 to TRBJ2-7; 11 bases are shared with TRBD1. The receptor comes from an adult in good health. Sequenced material: peripheral blood, taken on day 0 of MenACWY control vaccination. CDR3 sequence (DNA): TGTGCCATCAGTGACCGGGGACAGGGGGCCTACGAGCAGTACTTC. This sequence encodes CAISDRGQGAYEQYF.